One and the same sample provided the 9 T cell receptor beta chains below, sequenced in a study of technical replicates of blood from several donors. Measured with immunoSEQ multiplex PCR; TCRdb has only the in-frame clones, and not every one. Of 80,000 to 95,000 clones listed, just under 95% are singletons. The source material was T cells isolated from PBMCs. The receptor set was obtained from a human donor in good health.

V gene TRBV29-1 combines with J gene TRBJ2-2; 10 bases line up with TRBD1. V was clipped by 3 bases and J by 7 bases; unmatched bases: 14. This CDR3 contains 17 residues. CDR1 and CDR2 (germline): SQVTM, ANQGSEA. Here the CDR3 DNA reads TGCAGCGTTGACCGGGACAGGGGTAGCGGGGTGGACGGGGAGCTGTTTTTT. It specifies CSVDRDRGSGVDGELFF.

The rearrangement uses TRBV7-6 and TRBJ2-7; 8 nucleotides line up with TRBD1. The CDR3 length is 18 residues. In germline, CDR1 is SGHVS, CDR2 FNYEAQ. Trimming at V came to 0 bases and at J to 0 bases, leaving 10 bases not matched to a gene. The CDR3: CASSLASGGTGDSYEQYF. The CDR3 bases are TGTGCCAGCAGCTTAGCATCTGGCGGGACAGGCGACTCCTACGAGCAGTACTTC.

CDR3 amino acids: CASSGTAQANYGYTF. The CDR3 DNA follows: TGTGCCAGCAGTGGGACAGCTCAAGCTAACTATGGCTACACCTTC. This chain uses TRBV7-9 with TRBJ1-2; 7 bases agree with TRBD1. The CDR3 extends over 15 amino acids. V lost 6 bases, J lost 0 bases, and 7 bases stayed unmatched. The germline gives CDR1 SEHNR, CDR2 FQNEAQ (reference sequence).

The chain employs TRBV4-1 and TRBJ2-1; 7 nucleotides align to TRBD1. Germline CDR1 is MGHRA and CDR2 is YSYEKL. J was trimmed by 7 bases and V by 5 bases; bases with no gene match: 2. This CDR3 is 12 amino acids long. The DNA of the CDR3 is TGCGCCAGCAGCGAACAGGGGAATGAGCAGTTCTTC. Protein product: CASSEQGNEQFF.

This sequence joins TRBV7-9 and TRBJ2-6, with 7 bases aligning to TRBD1. Trimming took 4 bases from V and 2 from J; bases not matched to a gene: 14. Looked up from germline, CDR1 is SEHNR and CDR2 is FQNEAQ (reference sequence). The CDR3 is 19 amino acids. The CDR3 loop is CASSSSEISTGPGANVLTF. The CDR3 DNA reads as TGTGCCAGCAGCTCCTCAGAAATTTCGACAGGGCCTGGGGCCAACGTCCTGACTTTC.

The rearrangement uses TRBV11-1 and TRBJ2-5; possibly TRBD1 for D (6 bases). Between the trimmed V and J ends, which lost 5 bases and 5 bases, there was a span of 21 bases. The CDR3 consists of 16 residues. The germline V gene encodes CDR1 SGHAT and CDR2 FQDESV (reference sequence). The CDR3 loop reads CASSPGDVVVGETQYF. The CDR3 region has the DNA TGTGCCAGCAGCCCAGGGGACGTAGTAGTGGGGGAGACCCAGTACTTC. Full variable domain (missing parts from reference TRBV11-1 and TRBJ2-5): EAEVAQSPRYKITEKSQAVAFWCDPISGHATLYWYRQILGQGPELLVQFQDESVVDDSQLPKDRFSAERLKGVDSTLKIQPAELGDSAMYLCASSPGDVVVGETQYFGPGTRLLVL.

This clone appeared once. The chain joins TRBV6-4 to TRBJ2-1; D might be TRBD2 (6 bases). The CDR3 has 14 amino acids. V lost 2 bases to trimming and J lost 9 bases, with 14 bases between them. CDR1 is MRHNA and CDR2 is SNTAGT in the germline V gene. DNA of the CDR3: TGTGCCAGCAGTGACAGGGGCGGGGCACGTGAGCAGTTCTTC. Its protein product is CASSDRGGAREQFF.

V is TRBV5-1 and J is TRBJ2-7, with 7 bases aligning to TRBD1. Germline V CDR1 and CDR2: SGHRS, YFSETQ. There are 13 residues in the CDR3. V lost 5 bases and J lost 6; bases outside the gene matches: 8. The CDR3 sequence: CASRWDRRSEQYF. The CDR3 DNA reads as TGCGCCAGCAGATGGGACAGACGATCCGAGCAGTACTTC.

The rearrangement uses TRBV18 and TRBJ2-3; D may be TRBD1 (6 bases). The CDR3 contains 16 residues. V was cut by 3 bases and J by 4 bases, with 17 bases left in between. The V gene's germline CDR1 is KGHSH and CDR2 LQKENI. CDR3 residues: CASSPLTGRLSDTQYF. Here the CDR3 DNA reads TGTGCCAGCTCACCTCTGACAGGCCGTCTTTCAGATACGCAGTATTTT.